Here is one T cell receptor (beta chain) with its context. This table comes from immunoSEQ multiplex PCR, and its TCRdb copy is limited to in-frame clones, with some not included. Here the sample spans approximately 120,000 clones, over 75% being singletons. Trimming took 0 bases from V and 5 from J, leaving 10 bases between them. CDR3 size: 15 residues. CDR1 and CDR2 from the germline V gene are WNHNN and SYGVQD (reference sequence). This sample was taken from a study of control samples from healthy donors and cancer patients. The TCR sequence derives from a man aged 35 to 55 in good health. The V call is TRBV10-1, the J call TRBJ2-2, with D uncertain. The sample comprised blood. The CDR3 coding sequence is TGCGCCAGCAGTGAGTCTTTAGTCGGAACCGGGGAGCTGTTTTTT. This codes for CASSESLVGTGELFF.